This is a list of T cell receptor beta chains from one sample in a study of blood T cell repertoires in COVID-19. Only in-frame clones appear in the TCRdb table, and some are missing; sequencing was by immunoSEQ multiplex PCR. The sample holds 200,000 to 250,000 clones, about 87% seen once. The sample was peripheral blood. These receptors all come from a man aged 60 to 69 with acute or convalescent COVID-19. Each CDR3 is given with its conserved first and last residue. Each record gives: V gene, J gene, CDR3 protein.

v_call: TRBV7-3; j_call: TRBJ2-3; cdr3_aa: CASSSSRRVDTQYF
v_call: TRBV6-2/TRBV6-3; j_call: TRBJ2-5; cdr3_aa: CASSYSGLAGGLLSETQYF
v_call: TRBV28; j_call: TRBJ2-5; cdr3_aa: CASQPGQTFQETQYF
v_call: TRBV27; j_call: TRBJ2-1; cdr3_aa: CASILTGTSSYNEQFF
v_call: TRBV6-2/TRBV6-3; j_call: TRBJ1-1; cdr3_aa: CASSYSMLNTEAFF
v_call: TRBV5-1; j_call: TRBJ1-1; cdr3_aa: CASSFDGQVGVTEAFF
v_call: TRBV5-4; j_call: TRBJ2-5; cdr3_aa: CASSFTGPEETQYF
v_call: TRBV7-7; j_call: TRBJ2-1; cdr3_aa: CASSLGAPGQETEQFF
v_call: TRBV6-5; j_call: TRBJ1-2; cdr3_aa: CASTRGGTGDYGYTF
v_call: TRBV4-1; j_call: TRBJ2-1; cdr3_aa: CASSQELDQYEQFF
v_call: TRBV6-5; j_call: TRBJ1-2; cdr3_aa: CASSYTGQGSGYTF
v_call: TRBV18; j_call: TRBJ1-6; cdr3_aa: CASSPDQGGNSPLHF
v_call: TRBV29-1; j_call: TRBJ2-7; cdr3_aa: CSVAGLADLSYEQYF
v_call: TRBV5-1; j_call: TRBJ2-3; cdr3_aa: CASSSLQGGDTQYF
v_call: TRBV7-2; j_call: TRBJ2-1; cdr3_aa: CASGRGGRGTYNEQFF
v_call: TRBV7-9; j_call: TRBJ2-2; cdr3_aa: CASSSGLVGNTGELFF
v_call: TRBV6-4; j_call: TRBJ2-3; cdr3_aa: CASSDSPGDTQYF
v_call: TRBV28; j_call: TRBJ1-2; cdr3_aa: CASSLVDRSYGYTF
v_call: TRBV5-4; j_call: TRBJ2-2; cdr3_aa: CASSPGGWVGGSGELFF
v_call: TRBV9; j_call: TRBJ1-2; cdr3_aa: CASSVEGDSNYGYTF
v_call: TRBV28; j_call: TRBJ1-5; cdr3_aa: CASSPLGDIYQPQHF
v_call: TRBV21-1; j_call: TRBJ1-6; cdr3_aa: CASSGYWMVWGGNSPLHF
v_call: TRBV19; j_call: TRBJ2-3; cdr3_aa: CASSIRRRQEADTQYF
v_call: TRBV6-5; j_call: TRBJ1-1; cdr3_aa: CASSYNPDLNTEAFF
v_call: TRBV11-1; j_call: TRBJ1-1; cdr3_aa: CASSLTGGWTEAFF
v_call: TRBV19; j_call: TRBJ1-1; cdr3_aa: CASSIVGTENTEAFF
v_call: TRBV4-3; j_call: TRBJ2-2; cdr3_aa: CASSQDFLSQLAAGELFF
v_call: TRBV5-4; j_call: TRBJ2-1; cdr3_aa: CASSLHNEQFF
v_call: TRBV5-8; j_call: TRBJ2-7; cdr3_aa: CASSLATGHRYEQYF
v_call: TRBV5-5; j_call: TRBJ2-7; cdr3_aa: CASSLARGLDEQYF
v_call: TRBV19; j_call: TRBJ1-2; cdr3_aa: CASSITGGTANYGYTF
v_call: TRBV11-3; j_call: TRBJ2-1; cdr3_aa: CASSRSGGGYNEQFF
v_call: TRBV6-6; j_call: TRBJ1-6; cdr3_aa: CASSYGGLLNSPLHF
v_call: TRBV6-5; j_call: TRBJ1-6; cdr3_aa: CASSYRGPNSPLHF
v_call: TRBV10-3; j_call: TRBJ1-3; cdr3_aa: CAIKATGGGGNTIYF
v_call: TRBV11-3; j_call: TRBJ2-1; cdr3_aa: CASSLGGGFHEQFF
v_call: TRBV7-8; j_call: TRBJ1-1; cdr3_aa: CASSPIRTGDEAFF
v_call: TRBV7-8; j_call: TRBJ2-5; cdr3_aa: CASSRGPVEETQYF
v_call: TRBV12-5; j_call: TRBJ2-7; cdr3_aa: CASGLVPGEQYF
v_call: TRBV5-1; j_call: TRBJ2-2; cdr3_aa: CASSSGQTLAAGELFF
v_call: TRBV4-3; j_call: TRBJ2-7; cdr3_aa: CASSQEGPNGGHPYEQYF
v_call: TRBV27; j_call: TRBJ2-3; cdr3_aa: CASSQGRGLSTDTQYF
v_call: TRBV19; j_call: TRBJ2-2; cdr3_aa: CASTLTGATGELFF
v_call: TRBV5-8; j_call: TRBJ2-7; cdr3_aa: CASSSAMGVTGSTYEQYF
v_call: TRBV29-1; j_call: TRBJ2-3; cdr3_aa: CSSKWTARMGTDTQYF
v_call: TRBV18; j_call: TRBJ2-7; cdr3_aa: CASSPGGGGHYEQYF
v_call: TRBV24-1; j_call: TRBJ2-5; cdr3_aa: CATSDPGTVKETQYF
v_call: TRBV6-2/TRBV6-3; j_call: TRBJ1-5; cdr3_aa: CASSYSSYSQPQHF
v_call: TRBV5-4; j_call: TRBJ1-2; cdr3_aa: CASSPRTGNYGYTF